This TCR beta chain was sequenced during a study of cytomegalovirus exposure and HLA in healthy donors. PCR used 60 Vbeta primers and 13 Jbeta primers. TCRdb's table, derived via immunoSEQ multiplex PCR, lists solely in-frame clones and lacks some. The table lists 100,000 to 150,000 clones, roughly 80% of them singletons. This clone showed up just once. The sample taken for sequencing was PBMCs. This clonotype was sampled from a woman aged 40 to 50 in good health and CMV-seronegative.

CDR3: CASYGGAATDTQYF. DNA of the CDR3: TGTGCCAGCTATGGCGGGGCCGCGACAGATACGCAGTATTTT. The chain uses TRBV2 and TRBJ2-3; possibly TRBD2 for D (6 bases). This CDR3 spans 14 amino acids. CDR1 is SNHLY and CDR2 is FYNNEI in the germline V gene. Between the trimmed V and J ends, which lost 8 bases and 3 bases, there was a span of 15 bases.